One and the same sample provided the 2 T cell receptor beta chains below, sequenced in a study of blood T cell repertoires in COVID-19. Assay: immunoSEQ multiplex PCR; the TCRdb copy retains only in-frame clones and omits some. This table holds roughly 120,000 clones, 60% to 85% found once. What was sequenced was peripheral blood. Receptor source: a man between 65 and 79 years old with acute or convalescent COVID-19.

This sequence joins TRBV27 and TRBJ1-1; D remains unclear. Germline V lookup: CDR1 MNHEY, CDR2 SMNVEV (reference sequence). This CDR3 contains 14 residues. V was shortened by 0 bases and J by 5 bases, with 10 bases between the two germline ends. Here the CDR3 DNA reads TGTGCCAGCAGTTTATCAGTTGAGGTTACTGAAGCTTTCTTT. As protein: CASSLSVEVTEAFF.

Turning to this clone: Other DNA sequences of this sample code for an identical CDR3. V and J are TRBV5-1 and TRBJ2-1, with TRBD2 matching over 9 bases. There are 15 residues in the CDR3. The J segment lost 3 bases and the V segment lost 1 base, leaving 2 bases of the junction unmatched. Germline CDR1 reads SGHRS; CDR2 reads YFSETQ. CDR3 amino acids: CASSLLAGSYNEQFF. In nucleotides, the CDR3 is TGCGCCAGCAGCTTGCTAGCGGGAAGCTACAATGAGCAGTTCTTC.